This TCR beta chain was retrieved from a study of cytomegalovirus exposure and HLA in healthy donors. Broader study findings: Later analysis suggested links between common viral pathogens and several top significant clusters. Investigators reported approximately 150 TCR beta chains as tied to cytomegalovirus. In all likelihood, a cluster of highly shared sequence variants was a sequencing artifact.

V was pared by 2 bases and J by 5 bases, with 7 bases of the junction left unmatched. The CDR3 is 15 amino acids. In germline, CDR1 is SGHAT, CDR2 FQDESV (reference sequence). To note about this clone: Its target is not known.

PCR was performed using 60 Vbeta and 13 Jbeta primers. Using immunoSEQ multiplex PCR, the repertoire was profiled, and TCRdb retains in-frame clones only, with some absent. The sample table includes 100,000 to 150,000 clones. The rearrangement joins TRBV11-1 to TRBJ2-7, with TRBD2 matching 9 bases. The specimen sequenced was PBMCs. The TCR sequence derives from a man between 35 and 55 years old in good health and CMV-seronegative. CDR3 nucleotides: TGTGCCAGCAGCTTACGAAGCGGGAGGATTGACGAGCAGTACTTC. Translated, it gives CASSLRSGRIDEQYF.